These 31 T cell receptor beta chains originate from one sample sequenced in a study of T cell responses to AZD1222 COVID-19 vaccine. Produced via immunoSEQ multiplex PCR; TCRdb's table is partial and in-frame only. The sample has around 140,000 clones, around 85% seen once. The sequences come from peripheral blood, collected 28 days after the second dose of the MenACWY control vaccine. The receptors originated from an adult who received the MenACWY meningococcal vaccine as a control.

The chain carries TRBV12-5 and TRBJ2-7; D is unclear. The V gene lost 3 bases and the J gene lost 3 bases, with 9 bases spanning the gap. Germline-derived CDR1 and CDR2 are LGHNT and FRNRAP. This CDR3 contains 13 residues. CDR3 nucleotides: TGTGCTAGTGGTTTAGGATCCATCTACGAGCAGTACTTC. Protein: CASGLGSIYEQYF.

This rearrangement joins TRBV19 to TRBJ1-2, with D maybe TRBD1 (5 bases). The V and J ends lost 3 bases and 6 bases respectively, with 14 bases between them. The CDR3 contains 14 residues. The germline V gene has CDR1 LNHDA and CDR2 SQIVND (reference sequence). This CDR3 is CASSIRSGTDGYTF. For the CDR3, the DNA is TGTGCCAGTAGTATCAGGTCCGGGACTGATGGCTACACCTTC.

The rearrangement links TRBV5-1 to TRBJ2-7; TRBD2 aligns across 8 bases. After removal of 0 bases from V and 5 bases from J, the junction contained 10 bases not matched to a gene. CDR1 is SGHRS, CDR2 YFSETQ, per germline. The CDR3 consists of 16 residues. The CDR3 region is CASSLGVGRATHEQYF. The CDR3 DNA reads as TGCGCCAGCAGCTTGGGCGTCGGGAGGGCCACCCACGAGCAGTACTTC.

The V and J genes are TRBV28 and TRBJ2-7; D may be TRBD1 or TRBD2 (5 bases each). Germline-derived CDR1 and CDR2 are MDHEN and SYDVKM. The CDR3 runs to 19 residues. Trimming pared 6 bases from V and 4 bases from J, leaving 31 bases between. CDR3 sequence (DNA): TGTGCCAGCAGACTCCGGGGCATGAGATCCTCCACGACCCCTTACGAGCAGTACTTC. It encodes CASRLRGMRSSTTPYEQYF.

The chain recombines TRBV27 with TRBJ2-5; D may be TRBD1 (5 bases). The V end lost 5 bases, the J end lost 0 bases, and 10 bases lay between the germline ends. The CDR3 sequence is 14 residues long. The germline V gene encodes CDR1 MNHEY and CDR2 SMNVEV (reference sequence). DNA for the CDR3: TGTGCCAGCAGTAGGACACGGAACCAAGAGACCCAGTACTTC. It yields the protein CASSRTRNQETQYF.

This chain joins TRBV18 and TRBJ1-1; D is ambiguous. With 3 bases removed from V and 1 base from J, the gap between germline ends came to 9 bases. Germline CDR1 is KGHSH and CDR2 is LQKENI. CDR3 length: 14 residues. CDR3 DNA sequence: TGTGCCAGCTCACCTGGACTACCGAACACTGAAGCTTTCTTT. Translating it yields CASSPGLPNTEAFF.

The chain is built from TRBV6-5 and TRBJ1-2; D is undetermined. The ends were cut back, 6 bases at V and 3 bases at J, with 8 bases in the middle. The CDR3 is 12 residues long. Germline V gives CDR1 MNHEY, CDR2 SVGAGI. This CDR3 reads CASRKIDYGYTF. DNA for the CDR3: TGTGCCAGCAGGAAAATCGACTATGGCTACACCTTC.

Written as DNA, the CDR3 is TGTGCCAGCAGCAGAATGAGGGAGACAGATACGCAGTATTTT. Its translation: CASSRMRETDTQYF. The chain is built from TRBV11-1 and TRBJ2-3, with D possibly matching TRBD2 (5 bases). Deletions cut 5 bases from V and 3 bases from J, with 12 bases between. Germline CDR1 SGHAT, CDR2 FQDESV (reference sequence). CDR3 length equals 14 residues. The full variable domain, rest sourced from reference TRBV11-1 and TRBJ2-3, is EAEVAQSPRYKITEKSQAVAFWCDPISGHATLYWYRQILGQGPELLVQFQDESVVDDSQLPKDRFSAERLKGVDSTLKIQPAELGDSAMYLCASSRMRETDTQYFGPGTRLTVL.

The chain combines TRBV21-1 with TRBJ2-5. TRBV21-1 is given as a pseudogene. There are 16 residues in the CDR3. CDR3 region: CASNHVWTGRAETQYF. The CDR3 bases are TGTGCCAGCAACCATGTATGGACGGGACGCGCGGAGACCCAGTACTTC.

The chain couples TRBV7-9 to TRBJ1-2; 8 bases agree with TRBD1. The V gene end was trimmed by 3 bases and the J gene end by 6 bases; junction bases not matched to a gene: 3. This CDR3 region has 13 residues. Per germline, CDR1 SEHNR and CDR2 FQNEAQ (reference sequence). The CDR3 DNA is TGTGCCAGCAGCTTCGGGACAGGAGATGGCTACACCTTC. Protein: CASSFGTGDGYTF.

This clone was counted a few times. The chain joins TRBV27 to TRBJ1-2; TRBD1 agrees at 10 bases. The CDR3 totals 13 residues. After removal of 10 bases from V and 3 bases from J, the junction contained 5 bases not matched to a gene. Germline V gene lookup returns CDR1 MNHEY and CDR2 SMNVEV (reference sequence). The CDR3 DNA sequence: TGTGCCACCCTGGACAGGGGGGACTATGGCTACACCTTC. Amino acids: CATLDRGDYGYTF.

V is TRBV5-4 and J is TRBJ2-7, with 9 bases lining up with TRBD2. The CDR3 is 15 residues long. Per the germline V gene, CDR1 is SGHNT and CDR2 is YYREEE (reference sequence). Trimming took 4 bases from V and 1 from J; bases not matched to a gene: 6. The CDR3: CASSVGLAGSYEQYF. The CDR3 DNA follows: TGTGCCAGCAGCGTGGGACTAGCCGGGTCCTACGAGCAGTACTTC.

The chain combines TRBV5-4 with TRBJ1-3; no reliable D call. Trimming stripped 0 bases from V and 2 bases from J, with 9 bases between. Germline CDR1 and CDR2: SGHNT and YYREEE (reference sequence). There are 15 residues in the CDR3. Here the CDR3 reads CASSLDRLAGNTIYF. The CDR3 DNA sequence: TGTGCCAGCAGCTTGGATAGGTTGGCTGGAAACACCATATATTTT.

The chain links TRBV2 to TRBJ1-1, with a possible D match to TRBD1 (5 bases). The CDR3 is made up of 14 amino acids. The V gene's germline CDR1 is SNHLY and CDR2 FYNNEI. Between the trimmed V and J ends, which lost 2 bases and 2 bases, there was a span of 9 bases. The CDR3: CASSEWGDNTEAFF. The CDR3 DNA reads TGTGCCAGCAGTGAATGGGGGGACAACACTGAAGCTTTCTTT.

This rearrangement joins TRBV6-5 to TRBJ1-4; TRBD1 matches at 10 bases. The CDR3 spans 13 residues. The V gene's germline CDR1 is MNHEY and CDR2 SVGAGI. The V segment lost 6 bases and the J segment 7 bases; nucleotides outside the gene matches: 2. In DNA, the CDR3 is TGTGCCAGCAGGGACAGGGGGAGTGAAAAACTGTTTTTT. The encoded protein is CASRDRGSEKLFF.

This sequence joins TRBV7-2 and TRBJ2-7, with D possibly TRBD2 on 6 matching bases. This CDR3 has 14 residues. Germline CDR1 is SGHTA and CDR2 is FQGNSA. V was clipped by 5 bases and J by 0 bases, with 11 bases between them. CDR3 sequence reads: CASSLRDSSYEQYF. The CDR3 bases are TGTGCCAGCAGCCTAAGGGACTCCTCCTACGAGCAGTACTTC.

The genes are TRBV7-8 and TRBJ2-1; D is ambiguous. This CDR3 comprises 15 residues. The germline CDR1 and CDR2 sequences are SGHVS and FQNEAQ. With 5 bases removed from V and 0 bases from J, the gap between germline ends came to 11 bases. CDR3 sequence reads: CASSPRSYSYNEQFF. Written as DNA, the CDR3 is TGTGCCAGCAGCCCCCGGAGTTACTCCTACAATGAGCAGTTCTTC.

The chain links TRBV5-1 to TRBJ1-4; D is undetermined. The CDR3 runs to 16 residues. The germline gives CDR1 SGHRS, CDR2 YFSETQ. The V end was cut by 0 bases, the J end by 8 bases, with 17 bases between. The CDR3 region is CASSLDVRRIEEKLFF. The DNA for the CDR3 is TGCGCCAGCAGCTTGGATGTCCGTCGGATAGAAGAAAAACTGTTTTTT. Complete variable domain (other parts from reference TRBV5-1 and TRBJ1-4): KAGVTQTPRYLIKTRGQQVTLSCSPISGHRSVSWYQQTPGQGLQFLFEYFSETQRNKGNFPGRFSGRQFSNSRSEMNVSTLELGDSALYLCASSLDVRRIEEKLFFGSGTQLSVL.

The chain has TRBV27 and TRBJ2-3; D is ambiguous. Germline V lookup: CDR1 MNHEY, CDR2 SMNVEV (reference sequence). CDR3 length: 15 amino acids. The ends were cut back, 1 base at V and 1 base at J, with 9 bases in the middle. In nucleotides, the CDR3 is TGTGCCAGCAGTTTATTTAGGGATCGCACAGATACGCAGTATTTT. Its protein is CASSLFRDRTDTQYF.

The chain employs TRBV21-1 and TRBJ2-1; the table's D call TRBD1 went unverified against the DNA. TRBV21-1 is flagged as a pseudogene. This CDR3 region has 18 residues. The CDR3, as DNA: TGTGCCAGCAGCACCGAACCAGGACAGGTGAGCTCCTACAATGAGCAGTTCTTC. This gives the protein CASSTEPGQVSSYNEQFF.

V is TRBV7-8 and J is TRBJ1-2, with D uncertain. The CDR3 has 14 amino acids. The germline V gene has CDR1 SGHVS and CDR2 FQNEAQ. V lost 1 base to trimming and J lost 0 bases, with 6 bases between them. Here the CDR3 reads CASSLGGTNYGYTF. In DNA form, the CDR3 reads TGTGCCAGCAGCTTAGGTGGGACTAACTATGGCTACACCTTC.

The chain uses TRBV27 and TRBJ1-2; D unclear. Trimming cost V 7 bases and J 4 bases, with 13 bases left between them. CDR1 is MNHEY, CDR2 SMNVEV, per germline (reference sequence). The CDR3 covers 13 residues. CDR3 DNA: TGTGCCAGCACCCCTCGTCCAGGCTATGGCTACACCTTC. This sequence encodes CASTPRPGYGYTF.

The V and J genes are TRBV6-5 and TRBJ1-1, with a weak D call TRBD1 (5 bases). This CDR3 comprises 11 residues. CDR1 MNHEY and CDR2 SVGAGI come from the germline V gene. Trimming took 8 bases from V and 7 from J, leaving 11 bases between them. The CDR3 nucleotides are TGTGCCAGCCAGACAGCAAGTGAAGCTTTCTTT. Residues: CASQTASEAFF.

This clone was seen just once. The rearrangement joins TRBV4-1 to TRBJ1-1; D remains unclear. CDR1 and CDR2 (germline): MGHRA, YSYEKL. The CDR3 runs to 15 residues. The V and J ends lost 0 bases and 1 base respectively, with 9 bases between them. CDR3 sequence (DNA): TGCGCCAGCAGCCAAGATACAAGCTGGAACACTGAAGCTTTCTTT. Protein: CASSQDTSWNTEAFF.

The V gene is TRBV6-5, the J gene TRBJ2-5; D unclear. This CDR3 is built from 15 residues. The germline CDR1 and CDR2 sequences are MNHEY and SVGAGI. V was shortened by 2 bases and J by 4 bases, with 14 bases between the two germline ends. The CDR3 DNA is TGTGCCAGCAGTTACACCCGAAAGGGTGGAGAGACCCAGTACTTC. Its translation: CASSYTRKGGETQYF.

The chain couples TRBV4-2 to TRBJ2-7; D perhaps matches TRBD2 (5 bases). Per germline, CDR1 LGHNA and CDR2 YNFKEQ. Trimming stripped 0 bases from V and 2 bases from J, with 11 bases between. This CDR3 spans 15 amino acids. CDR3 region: CASSQDSGLAYEQYF. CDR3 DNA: TGTGCCAGCAGCCAAGATTCGGGGTTGGCCTACGAGCAGTACTTC.

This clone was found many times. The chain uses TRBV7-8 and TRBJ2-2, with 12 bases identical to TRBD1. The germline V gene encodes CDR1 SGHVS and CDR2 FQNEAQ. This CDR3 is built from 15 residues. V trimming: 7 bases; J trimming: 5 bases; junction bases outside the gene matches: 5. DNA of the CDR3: TGTGCCAGCACCGCGGGACAGGGGGCGACCGGGGAGCTGTTTTTT. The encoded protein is CASTAGQGATGELFF.

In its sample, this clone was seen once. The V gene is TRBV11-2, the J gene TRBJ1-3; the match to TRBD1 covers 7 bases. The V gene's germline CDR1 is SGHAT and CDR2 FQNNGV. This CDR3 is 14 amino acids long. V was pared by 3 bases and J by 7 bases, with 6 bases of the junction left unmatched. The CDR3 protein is CASSFDRVPNTIYF. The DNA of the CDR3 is TGTGCCAGCAGCTTTGACAGGGTCCCTAACACCATATATTTT.

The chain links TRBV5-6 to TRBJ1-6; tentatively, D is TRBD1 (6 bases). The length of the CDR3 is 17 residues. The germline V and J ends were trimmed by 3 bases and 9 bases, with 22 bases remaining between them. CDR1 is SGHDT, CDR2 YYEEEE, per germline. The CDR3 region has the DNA TGTGCCAGCAGCTCTAGCAGGGGCCGACTATACCCTTCACCCCTCCACTTT. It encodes CASSSSRGRLYPSPLHF.

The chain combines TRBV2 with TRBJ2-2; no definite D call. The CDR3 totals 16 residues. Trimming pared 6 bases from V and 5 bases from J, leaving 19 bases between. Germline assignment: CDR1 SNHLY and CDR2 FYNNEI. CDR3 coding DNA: TGTGCCAGCAGCTTCACCCGCCTTGGCCCTACCGGGGAGCTGTTTTTT. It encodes CASSFTRLGPTGELFF.

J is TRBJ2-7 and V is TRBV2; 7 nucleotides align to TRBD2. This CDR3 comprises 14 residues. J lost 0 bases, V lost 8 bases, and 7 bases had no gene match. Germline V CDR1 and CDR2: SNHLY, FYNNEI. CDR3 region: CASGGGFASYEQYF. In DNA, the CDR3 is TGTGCCAGCGGGGGGGGTTTCGCCTCCTACGAGCAGTACTTC.